Listed here are 2 T cell receptor beta chains from one sample, sequenced in a study of blood T cell repertoires in COVID-19. Clones were read by immunoSEQ multiplex PCR, and TCRdb kept only the in-frame ones, dropping some. The repertoire holds under 300,000 clones, with approximately 86% as singletons. Sequencing was carried out using PBMCs or T cells enriched from blood (not recorded which). These receptors all come from a woman between 40 and 50 years old with acute COVID-19.

Comment on this clone: Other DNA sequences in this sample translate to the same CDR3. The V gene is TRBV28, the J gene TRBJ1-1; the D is unclear. Trimming stripped 2 bases from V and 1 base from J, with 5 bases between. Germline assignment: CDR1 MDHEN and CDR2 SYDVKM. There are 13 residues in the CDR3. This CDR3 reads CASSLPGNTEAFF. Written as DNA, the CDR3 is TGTGCCAGCAGTTTACCCGGGAACACTGAAGCTTTCTTT. Supplemented by reference TRBV28 and TRBJ1-1, the full variable domain reads DVKVTQSSRYLVKRTGEKVFLECVQDMDHENMFWYRQDPGLGLRLIYFSYDVKMKEKGDIPEGYSVSREKKERFSLILESASTNQTSMYLCASSLPGNTEAFFGQGTRLTVV.

This rearrangement joins TRBV7-9 to TRBJ2-3, with 7 bases lining up with TRBD1. The CDR3 runs 16 residues. The germline CDR1 and CDR2 sequences are SEHNR and FQNEAQ (reference sequence). Germline trimming cut 1 base from V and 3 bases from J; bases unmatched to any gene: 7. In nucleotides, the CDR3 is TGTGCCAGCAGCTTAGGAGGGAACAGGGGTACAGATACGCAGTATTTT. Its translation is CASSLGGNRGTDTQYF.